These 10 T cell receptor beta chains originate from one sample sequenced in a study of blood T cell repertoires in COVID-19. Method: immunoSEQ multiplex PCR; TCRdb's copy keeps in-frame clones and lacks some. The sample lists over 250,000 clones, 88% occurring once. Input material: peripheral blood. These TCRs come from a man in his sixties who had recovered from COVID-19.

The chain has TRBV27 and TRBJ1-6, with TRBD1 matching 8 bases. Germline CDR1 is MNHEY and CDR2 is SMNVEV (reference sequence). The CDR3 loop spans 14 amino acids. Trimming removed 5 bases from V and 13 bases from J; junction bases left unmatched: 10. The CDR3 loop reads CASSPGQALIPLHF. The CDR3 nucleotides read TGTGCCAGCAGTCCGGGACAGGCCTTAATTCCCCTCCACTTT.

The rearrangement joins TRBV5-1 to TRBJ2-2; 9 positions agree with TRBD1. The CDR3 has 15 residues. Germline V CDR1 and CDR2: SGHRS, YFSETQ. V lost 0 bases and J lost 4; bases outside the gene matches: 1. The CDR3 loop reads CASSLGGQGTGELFF. The CDR3 DNA follows: TGCGCCAGCAGCTTGGGGGGACAGGGCACCGGGGAGCTGTTTTTT.

The rearrangement uses TRBV27 and TRBJ1-6; TRBD1 aligns across 10 bases. Losses at the gene ends were 6 bases for V and 6 bases for J; bases not matched to a gene: 5. The V gene's germline CDR1 is MNHEY and CDR2 SMNVEV (reference sequence). This CDR3 is 15 amino acids long. This CDR3 reads CASRRQGAPNSPLHF. CDR3 DNA sequence: TGTGCCAGCAGACGACAGGGGGCGCCTAATTCACCCCTCCACTTT.

This chain links TRBV5-1 with TRBJ2-3; D unclear. The ends were cut back, 0 bases at V and 5 bases at J, with 10 bases in the middle. Germline CDR1 and CDR2: SGHRS and YFSETQ. The length of the CDR3 is 14 residues. CDR3 amino acids: CASSLGSRGDTQYF. The CDR3 nucleotides are TGCGCCAGCAGCTTGGGTAGTAGAGGAGATACGCAGTATTTT.

The CDR3, as DNA: TGCGCCAGCAGCCCCGGTGGGACTGATCAGCCCCAGCATTTT. It encodes CASSPGGTDQPQHF. V usage is TRBV5-1 and J usage is TRBJ1-5, with D perhaps TRBD1 (5 bases). The germline V gene has CDR1 SGHRS and CDR2 YFSETQ. This CDR3 has 14 amino acids. V gave up 4 bases and J gave up 5 bases, with 13 bases separating them.

About this clone: Within the sample, other DNA sequences also encode this same CDR3. CDR3 region: CASSPLGANVLTF. In DNA, the CDR3 is TGTGCCAGCAGTCCCCTTGGGGCCAACGTCCTGACTTTC. The J gene is TRBJ2-6, the V gene TRBV27; no clear D gene. Deletions cut 5 bases from V and 3 bases from J, with 5 bases between. Germline V gene sequence: CDR1 MNHEY, CDR2 SMNVEV (reference sequence). This CDR3 has 13 residues.

The gene calls are TRBV5-6 and TRBJ2-2, with 8 bases lining up with TRBD1. Trimming removed 4 bases from V and 6 bases from J; junction bases left unmatched: 8. Germline CDR1 and CDR2: SGHDT and YYEEEE. This CDR3 is 15 amino acids long. The CDR3 protein is CASSAGQGFSGELFF. The CDR3 coding sequence is TGTGCCAGCAGCGCTGGACAGGGATTCTCCGGGGAGCTGTTTTTT. Based on the CDR3 plus reference TRBV5-6 and TRBJ2-2, the full variable domain is DAGVTQSPTHLIKTRGQQVTLRCSPKSGHDTVSWYQQALGQGPQFIFQYYEEEERQRGNFPDRFSGHQFPNYSSELNVNALLLGDSALYLCASSAGQGFSGELFFGEGSRLTVL.

This clone was found a few times. The chain uses TRBV25-1 and TRBJ2-1; maybe TRBD2 (6 bases). The CDR3 extends over 16 amino acids. Germline loops: CDR1 MGHDK, CDR2 SYGVNS. Trimming cost V 2 bases and J 7 bases, with 18 bases left between them. In DNA form, the CDR3 reads TGTGCCAGCAGTGAAGCGGGAAATCGTCGCAATAATGAGCAGTTCTTC. Its translation: CASSEAGNRRNNEQFF.

This chain joins TRBV14 and TRBJ1-5; possibly TRBD1 for D (5 bases). This CDR3 region has 13 residues. V lost 4 bases, J lost 6 bases, and 10 bases lay in between. Germline CDR1 reads SGHDN; CDR2 reads FVKESK. Here the CDR3 DNA reads TGTGCCAGCAGCCCAGGGCTCTCTCAGCCCCAGCATTTT. It translates to CASSPGLSQPQHF.

This clone has only a few counts. This chain connects TRBV12-1 to TRBJ1-6; TRBD1, as called in the table, went unchecked against the DNA. TRBV12-1 is annotated as a pseudogene. CDR3 length equals 18 residues. CDR3 DNA sequence: TGTGCCAGCAGCGGAAAACGTCTGTGCAGGGGGCTTCGATCACCCCTCCACTTT. This sequence encodes CASSGKRLCRGLRSPLHF.